These 2 T cell receptor beta chains share one sample of origin, sequenced in a study of blood T cells in healthy people across ages. Then a second PCR, running roughly 7 to 11 cycles, was carried out with a sample-barcoded 5' primer and a J-beta primer mix. In TCRdb, the 5' RACE reads were re-called with MiXCR into one record per CDR3 protein. The table includes some 690,000 distinct CDR3 sequences, 22% detected once. Sequenced: blood. These receptors came from a man between 65 and 85 years old in good health.

Only a few counts were recorded for this clonotype. The chain joins TRBV5-1 to TRBJ1-4; TRBD1 is a possible D gene (5 bases). The CDR3 loop spans 15 amino acids. The ends were cut back, 0 bases at V and 4 bases at J, with 10 bases in the middle. The germline V gene has CDR1 SGHRS and CDR2 YFSETQ. CDR3 residues: CASSLGDGRNEKLFF. The CDR3 DNA reads as TGCGCCAGCAGCTTGGGGGACGGGCGTAATGAAAAACTGTTTTTT.

This clonotype has just a few counts. The rearrangement links TRBV2 to TRBJ2-5; 9 nucleotides line up with TRBD2. The J call may be faulty, since TRBJ2-7 better matches the DNA end. Germline-derived CDR1 and CDR2 are SNHLY and FYNNEI. The CDR3 contains 14 residues. The CDR3 DNA reads TGTGCCAGCAGTGGGGGACTAGCTTTCTACGAGCAGTACTTC. Translation gives CASSGGLAFYEQYF.